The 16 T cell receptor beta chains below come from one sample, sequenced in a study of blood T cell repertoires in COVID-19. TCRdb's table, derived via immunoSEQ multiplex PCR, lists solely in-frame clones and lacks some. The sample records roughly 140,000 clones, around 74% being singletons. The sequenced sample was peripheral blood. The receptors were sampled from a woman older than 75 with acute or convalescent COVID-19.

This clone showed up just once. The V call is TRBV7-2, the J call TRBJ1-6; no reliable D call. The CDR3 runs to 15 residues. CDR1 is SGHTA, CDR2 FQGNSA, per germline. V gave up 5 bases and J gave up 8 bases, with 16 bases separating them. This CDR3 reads CASSPKINSDSPLHF. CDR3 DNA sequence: TGTGCCAGCAGCCCAAAGATTAACTCGGATTCACCCCTCCACTTT. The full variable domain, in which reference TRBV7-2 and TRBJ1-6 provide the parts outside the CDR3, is GAGVSQSPSNKVTEKGKDVELRCDPISGHTALYWYRQSLGQGLEFLIYFQGNSAPDKSGLPSDRFSAERTGGSVSTLTIQRTQQEDSAVYLCASSPKINSDSPLHFGNGTRLTVT.

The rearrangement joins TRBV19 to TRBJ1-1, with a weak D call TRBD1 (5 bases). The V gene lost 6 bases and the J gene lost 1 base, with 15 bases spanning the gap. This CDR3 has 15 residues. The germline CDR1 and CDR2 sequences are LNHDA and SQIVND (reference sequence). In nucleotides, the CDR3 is TGTGCCAGTAGGGGGGGATGGCCGCAGAACACTGAAGCTTTCTTT. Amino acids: CASRGGWPQNTEAFF. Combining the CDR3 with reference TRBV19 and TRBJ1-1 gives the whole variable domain DGGITQSPKYLFRKEGQNVTLSCEQNLNHDAMYWYRQDPGQGLRLIYYSQIVNDFQKGDIAEGYSVSREKKESFPLTVTSAQKNPTAFYLCASRGGWPQNTEAFFGQGTRLTVV.

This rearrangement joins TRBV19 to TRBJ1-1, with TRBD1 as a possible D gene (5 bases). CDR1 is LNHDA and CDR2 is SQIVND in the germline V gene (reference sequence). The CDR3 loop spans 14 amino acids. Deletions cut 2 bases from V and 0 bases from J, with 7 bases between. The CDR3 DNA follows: TGTGCCAGTAGTATACAGGGAATGAACACTGAAGCTTTCTTT. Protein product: CASSIQGMNTEAFF.

CDR3 amino acids: CASSIVEYNEQFF. The CDR3, as DNA: TGTGCCAGTAGTATAGTAGAATACAATGAGCAGTTCTTC. This chain connects TRBV19 to TRBJ2-1; D remains ambiguous. The CDR3 length is 13 residues. Per germline, CDR1 LNHDA and CDR2 SQIVND (reference sequence). Trimming removed 1 base at V and 4 bases at J, with 5 bases between.

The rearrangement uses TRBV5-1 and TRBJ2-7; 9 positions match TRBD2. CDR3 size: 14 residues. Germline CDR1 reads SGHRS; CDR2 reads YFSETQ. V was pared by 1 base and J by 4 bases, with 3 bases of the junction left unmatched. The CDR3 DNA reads TGCGCCAGCAGCTTGACTAGCGGGTCTTACGAGCAGTACTTC. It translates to CASSLTSGSYEQYF. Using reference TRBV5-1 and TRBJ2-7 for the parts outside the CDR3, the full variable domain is KAGVTQTPRYLIKTRGQQVTLSCSPISGHRSVSWYQQTPGQGLQFLFEYFSETQRNKGNFPGRFSGRQFSNSRSEMNVSTLELGDSALYLCASSLTSGSYEQYFGPGTRLTVT.

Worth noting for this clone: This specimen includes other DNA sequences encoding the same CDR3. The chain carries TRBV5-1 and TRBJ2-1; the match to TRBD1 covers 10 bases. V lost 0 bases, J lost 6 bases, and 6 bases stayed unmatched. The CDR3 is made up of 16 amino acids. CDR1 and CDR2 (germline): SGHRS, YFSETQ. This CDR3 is CASSLAGQGGRNEQFF. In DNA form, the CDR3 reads TGCGCCAGCAGCTTGGCAGGACAGGGGGGTCGCAATGAGCAGTTCTTC.

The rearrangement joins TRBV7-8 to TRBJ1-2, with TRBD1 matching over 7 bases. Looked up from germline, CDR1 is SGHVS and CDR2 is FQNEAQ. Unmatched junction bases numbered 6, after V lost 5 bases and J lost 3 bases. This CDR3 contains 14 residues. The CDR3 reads CASSSGQVDYGYTF. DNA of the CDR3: TGTGCCAGCAGCAGTGGACAGGTCGACTATGGCTACACCTTC.

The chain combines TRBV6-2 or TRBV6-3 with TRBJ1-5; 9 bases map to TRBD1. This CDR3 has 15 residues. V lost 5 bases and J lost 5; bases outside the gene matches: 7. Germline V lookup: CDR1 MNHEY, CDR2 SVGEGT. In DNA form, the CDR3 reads TGTGCCAGCAGTCTACAGGGGGCCGGTTATCAGCCCCAGCATTTT. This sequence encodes CASSLQGAGYQPQHF.

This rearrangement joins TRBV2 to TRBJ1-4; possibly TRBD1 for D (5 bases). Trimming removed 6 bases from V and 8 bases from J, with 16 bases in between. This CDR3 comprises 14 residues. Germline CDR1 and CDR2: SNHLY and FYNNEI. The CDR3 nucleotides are TGTGCCAGCAGCGCAGACAGCGCCCGGGAAAAACTGTTTTTT. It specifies CASSADSAREKLFF.

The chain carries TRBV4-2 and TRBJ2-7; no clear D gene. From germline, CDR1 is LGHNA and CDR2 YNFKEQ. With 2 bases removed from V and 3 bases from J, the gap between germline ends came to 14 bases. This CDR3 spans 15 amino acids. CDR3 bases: TGTGCCAGCAGCCAATACCAAACGGGTGTCTACGAGCAGTACTTC. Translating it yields CASSQYQTGVYEQYF.

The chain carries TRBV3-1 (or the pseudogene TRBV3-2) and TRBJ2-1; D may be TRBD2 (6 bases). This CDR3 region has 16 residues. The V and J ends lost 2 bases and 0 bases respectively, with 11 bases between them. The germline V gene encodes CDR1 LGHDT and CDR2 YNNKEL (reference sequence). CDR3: CASSQYTGDSYNEQFF. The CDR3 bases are TGTGCCAGCAGCCAATATACGGGGGACTCCTACAATGAGCAGTTCTTC.

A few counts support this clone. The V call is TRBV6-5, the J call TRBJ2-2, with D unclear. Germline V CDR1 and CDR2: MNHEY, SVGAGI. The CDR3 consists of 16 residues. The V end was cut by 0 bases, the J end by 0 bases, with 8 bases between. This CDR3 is CASSYSRRTNTGELFF. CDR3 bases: TGTGCCAGCAGTTACTCGAGGCGTACGAACACCGGGGAGCTGTTTTTT.

The CDR3 DNA sequence: TGTGCCAGCGGACAACAGGAGAACACTGAAGCTTTCTTT. It codes for CASGQQENTEAFF. The chain carries TRBV11-3 and TRBJ1-1; the D gene is possibly TRBD1 (5 bases). The V gene's germline CDR1 is SGHNT and CDR2 YENEEA. This CDR3 is 13 amino acids long. The V end lost 8 bases, the J end lost 1 base, and 11 bases lay between the germline ends.

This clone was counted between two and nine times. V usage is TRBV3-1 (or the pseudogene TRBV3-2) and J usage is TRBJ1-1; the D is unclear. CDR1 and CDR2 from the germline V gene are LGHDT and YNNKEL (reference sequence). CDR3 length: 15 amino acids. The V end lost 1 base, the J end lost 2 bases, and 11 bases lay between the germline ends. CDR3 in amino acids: CASSQGLHDNTEAFF. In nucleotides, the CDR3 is TGTGCCAGCAGCCAAGGATTACACGATAACACTGAAGCTTTCTTT.

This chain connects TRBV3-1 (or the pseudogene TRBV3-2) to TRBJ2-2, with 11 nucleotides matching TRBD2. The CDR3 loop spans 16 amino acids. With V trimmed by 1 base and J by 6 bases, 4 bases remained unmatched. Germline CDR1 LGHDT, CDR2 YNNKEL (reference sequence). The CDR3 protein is CASSQATSGRPGELFF. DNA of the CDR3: TGTGCCAGCAGCCAAGCCACTAGCGGGAGACCCGGGGAGCTGTTTTTT.

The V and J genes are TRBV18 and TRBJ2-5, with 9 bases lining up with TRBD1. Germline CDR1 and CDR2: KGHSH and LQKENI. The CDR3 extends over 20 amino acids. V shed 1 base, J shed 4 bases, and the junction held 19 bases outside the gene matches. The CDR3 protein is CASSPRGSTPGQGGVETQYF. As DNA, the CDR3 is TGTGCCAGCTCACCACGCGGCTCGACCCCGGGACAGGGTGGAGTAGAGACCCAGTACTTC.